This entry describes one T cell receptor beta chain. Many counts were recorded for this clonotype. The specificity of this receptor is unknown. No base-level quality is on record; no much larger clone is a single base apart. The germline V gene provides CDR1 SGHVS and CDR2 FNYEAQ. V drops 6 bases and J drops 2 bases, leaving 17 bases in between. The CDR3 runs 15 residues from the cysteine to the phenylalanine. Just the 45-base CDR3 DNA is kept, in frame starting at base 1. Libraries were built with 5' RACE. TCRdb names Illumina HiSeq 2000 as the instrument used. A universal primer binding site was introduced by template switching, and a unique molecular identifier was present in the final cDNA, enabling accurate counting of TCR cDNA molecules. Specific primers in the conserved constant-segment region were used to synthesize first-strand cDNA for the TCR alpha and beta chains. To control for contamination, every cDNA library was double barcoded, receiving both a SMART-Mk sample barcode and Illumina barcodes. TruSeq adapter sequences, together with Illumina sample barcodes, were added in two successive PCR steps. The TCR alpha and beta cDNA libraries were sequenced on the Illumina HiSeq platform using custom primers. In the authors' own workflow: MiGEC was used to process raw reads and extract unique molecular identifiers, and MiXCR was used to find CDR3 positions. Recombination models were inferred per individual with the repgenHMM and IGoR tools using an EM algorithm. Shared clonotypes were analyzed with the tcR package in R, and sharing was normalized by the product of cloneset sizes. To study raw recombination free of thymic and clonal selection effects, out-of-frame nonproductive sequences were analyzed. The raw public reads went through TCRdb reprocessing: fastp at Q25, MiXCR clone calling, in-frame beta chains kept. Identical CDR3 proteins give one entry, which carries the most common genes and DNA. TCRdb's processing, not the study's, gives the V and J calls here. The sample table holds 400,000 to 500,000 distinct CDR3 sequences, of which about 18% were seen once. The ten largest make up 9.5% to 15% of the sample.

This entry belongs to a study of identical twins (dated by TCRdb to the mid-2010s). A note on the overall study: To test whether fetal clonotypes persist, this study deep-sequenced TCR alpha and beta repertoires from monozygotic twins, from unrelated adults of various ages, and from cord blood. Replicate twin experiments were performed at different times using different library preparation protocols to rule out contamination. Beyond this particular receptor, the publication reports: The excess sharing between twins in beta out-of-frame sequences was weaker because fewer shared sequences reduced the signal-to-noise ratio. Because the same donors could not be followed over many years, the conclusions depended on cross-sectional statistical analysis. Zero-insertion analyses could be partly confounded by invariant T cells such as MAIT and iNKT, though diverse VJ usage argued against such confounding for most clonotypes. Fewer insertions were carried by abundant cord blood beta clonotypes; a weaker similar trend was observed in young adult naive repertoires, while no such trend was observed in memory repertoires. Out-of-frame TCR alpha sequences shared between twins showed an excess of low generation-probability sequences compared with coincidental sharing between unrelated individuals. In monozygotic twins, out-of-frame TCR alpha sharing was systematically underestimated by recombination models, although the models agreed with sharing between unrelated individuals.

Every donor in the study was a healthy Caucasian. Three unrelated non-twin adults were also sequenced: a male aged 18 to 30, a male aged 50 to 60 and a female aged 50 to 60. Miltenyi CD45RO+ enrichment and human naive T-cell isolation kits were used to isolate memory (CD45RO+) and naive T cells from PBMC. Input material: naive T cells sorted from blood. What this sample's cell subset or site label stands for: cells isolated with a human naive T-cell isolation kit. The rearranged chain carries TRBV7-6 and TRBJ2-7; the D region possibly corresponds to TRBD2 (6 bases align). This receptor was obtained from a man over 45 in good health. The DNA sequence is TGTGCCAGCAGTTCCGGGACTTTACCTCCCTACGAGCAGTACTTC. This is translated as CASSSGTLPPYEQYF.